Each of the 2 T cell receptor beta chains below was sequenced from the same sample in a study of shared clonotypes between healthy human individuals. Measured with immunoSEQ multiplex PCR; TCRdb has only the in-frame clones, and not every one. Of about 2 million clones in the sample, approximately 95% are singletons; the top ten hold roughly 1%. Naivety among CD8 cells was defined by CD45RO negativity and positive CCR7 selection, thereby excluding terminally differentiated effector memory CD45RA+ cells. Sequenced input: naive CD8+ T cells sorted from blood. These receptors originate from a man aged 18 to 30 in good health.

This clone was seen a handful of times. The chain uses TRBV6-1 and TRBJ1-1; no clear D gene. CDR3 length equals 12 residues. Germline V gives CDR1 MNHNS, CDR2 SASEGT. V lost 5 bases and J lost 0, with 4 bases in between. The CDR3 DNA reads as TGTGCCAGCAGTAAGTTGAACACTGAAGCTTTCTTT. This gives the protein CASSKLNTEAFF.

The chain couples TRBV7-8 to TRBJ2-2; D is undetermined. This CDR3 contains 12 residues. Per germline, CDR1 SGHVS and CDR2 FQNEAQ. The ends were cut back, 5 bases at V and 8 bases at J, with 9 bases in the middle. Here the CDR3 reads CASSRVRGELFF. The CDR3 DNA reads TGTGCCAGCAGCCGGGTGAGGGGGGAGCTGTTTTTT. Based on the CDR3 plus reference TRBV7-8 and TRBJ2-2, the full variable domain is GAGVSQSPRYKVAKRGQDVALRCDPISGHVSLFWYQQALGQGPEFLTYFQNEAQLDKSGLPSDRFFAERPEGSVSTLKIQRTQQEDSAVYLCASSRVRGELFFGEGSRLTVL.